Below are 26 T cell receptor beta chains sequenced from a single sample in a study of blood T cell repertoires in COVID-19 (dated by TCRdb to 2018 to 2021). The library was produced with the immunoSEQ multiplex PCR assay. TCRdb carries this immuneACCESS record with in-frame sequences only. Its versions omit some clonotypes, under half of them owing to an unresolved V gene in the studies checked, with the rest unexplained. Present in this sample are some 60,000 clones, 70% to 90% of which were seen just once. The top ten clonotypes cover around 7.7% of the sample. The material sequenced was peripheral blood. The source is a human donor with active COVID-19. The donor label of this sample is uncertain.

As DNA, the CDR3 is TGTGCCAGTAGTATTTCGGCGGGACCGTCCTACGAGCAGTACTTC. Translation gives CASSISAGPSYEQYF. The rearrangement joins TRBV19 to TRBJ2-7, with a tentative D call TRBD2 (6 bases). The CDR3 totals 15 residues. V shed 3 bases and J shed 1 base, with 13 bases lying between them. CDR1 and CDR2 from the germline V gene are LNHDA and SQIVND (reference sequence).

V is TRBV9 and J is TRBJ1-1; D may be TRBD1 (5 bases). Germline assignment: CDR1 SGDLS and CDR2 YYNGEE. Trimming removed 3 bases at V and 1 base at J, with 10 bases between. CDR3 size: 14 residues. CDR3 sequence reads: CASSALGQNTEAFF. For the CDR3, the DNA is TGTGCCAGCAGCGCCCTAGGACAGAACACTGAAGCTTTCTTT.

The J gene is TRBJ2-7, the V gene TRBV6-1; 7 bases fit TRBD2. Trimming cost V 3 bases and J 4 bases; bases outside gene matches: 6. In germline, CDR1 is MNHNS, CDR2 SASEGT. This CDR3 spans 14 amino acids. The CDR3 DNA reads TGTGCCAGCAGTGACCAGGGAGGGGAATACGAGCAGTACTTC. Amino acid sequence: CASSDQGGEYEQYF.

The chain employs TRBV7-9 and TRBJ2-5, with D perhaps TRBD2 (5 bases). Deletions cut 0 bases from V and 4 bases from J, with 6 bases between. CDR1 and CDR2 from the germline V gene are SEHNR and FQNEAQ (reference sequence). This CDR3 spans 13 amino acids. CDR3 sequence: CASSLAGGETQYF. Here the CDR3 DNA reads TGTGCCAGCAGCTTAGCTGGAGGAGAGACCCAGTACTTC.

J is TRBJ2-1 and V is TRBV28, with a weak D call TRBD1 (5 bases). Germline V gene lookup returns CDR1 MDHEN and CDR2 SYDVKM. The CDR3 contains 13 residues. V dropped 2 bases and J dropped 9 bases, with 11 bases sitting between them. The CDR3 reads CASSLSRVPEQFF. The CDR3 DNA sequence: TGTGCCAGCAGTTTAAGCAGGGTTCCTGAGCAGTTCTTC.

This clone was seen a single time. The V and J genes are TRBV14 and TRBJ1-1; D is uncertain. In germline, CDR1 is SGHDN, CDR2 FVKESK. The CDR3 spans 15 residues. Trimming took off 1 base at V and 6 bases at J, with 15 bases between the two ends. CDR3 DNA sequence: TGTGCCAGCAGCCAAGTTGGACCGACGGGATCTGAAGCTTTCTTT. Its protein product is CASSQVGPTGSEAFF.

Here the CDR3 DNA reads TGCAGCGTTGCCAGGGGCAATGAGCAGTTCTTC. It encodes CSVARGNEQFF. The chain links TRBV29-1 to TRBJ2-1; the D gene is possibly TRBD1 (6 bases). The CDR3 runs to 11 residues. The germline V gene encodes CDR1 SQVTM and CDR2 ANQGSEA. V lost 4 bases and J lost 6, with 7 bases in between.

Here the CDR3 DNA reads TGTGCCAGCAGCGGGACAGGGTCGGAGGTGTGGGGCTACACCTTC. Encoded protein: CASSGTGSEVWGYTF. V gene TRBV7-2 combines with J gene TRBJ1-2, with TRBD1 identical over 9 bases. Germline CDR1 reads SGHTA; CDR2 reads FQGNSA. Germline trimming cut 5 bases from V and 8 bases from J; bases unmatched to any gene: 12. The CDR3 runs to 15 residues.

The chain has TRBV9 and TRBJ2-1, with a possible D match to TRBD1 (5 bases). This CDR3 region has 15 residues. V was pared by 0 bases and J by 5 bases, with 12 bases between. The germline CDR1 and CDR2 sequences are SGDLS and YYNGEE. Here the CDR3 DNA reads TGTGCCAGCAGCGTAGGACAGAGAGATAACAATGAGCAGTTCTTC. It specifies CASSVGQRDNNEQFF.

The chain couples TRBV6-2 or TRBV6-3 to TRBJ2-1, with D maybe TRBD2 (6 bases). V was cut by 2 bases and J by 9 bases, with 14 bases left in between. Germline V lookup: CDR1 MNHEY, CDR2 SVGEGT. The CDR3 runs to 14 residues. This CDR3 is CASSYPMTSFEQFF. CDR3 nucleotides: TGTGCCAGCAGTTACCCGATGACTAGTTTTGAGCAGTTCTTC.

The count of this clone is one. The chain is built from TRBV15 and TRBJ1-1; no definite D call. Trimming took 0 bases from V and 7 from J, leaving 9 bases between them. Germline-derived CDR1 and CDR2 are LNHNV and YYDKDF (reference sequence). This CDR3 comprises 13 residues. The CDR3 sequence is CATSRESDFEAFF. The CDR3 DNA reads TGTGCCACCAGCAGAGAGTCCGACTTTGAAGCTTTCTTT.

J is TRBJ1-5 and V is TRBV9, with 9 bases fitting TRBD1. The CDR3 is 17 residues long. V was pared by 2 bases and J by 3 bases, with 9 bases of the junction left unmatched. Germline lookup yields CDR1 SGDLS and CDR2 YYNGEE. The CDR3 spells CASSVKKGQGPNQPQHF. The CDR3 DNA is TGTGCCAGCAGCGTTAAAAAGGGACAGGGACCCAATCAGCCCCAGCATTTT.

The V and J genes are TRBV2 and TRBJ2-2, with D perhaps TRBD1 (6 bases). CDR1 and CDR2 (germline): SNHLY, FYNNEI. This CDR3 region has 14 residues. V lost 3 bases and J 3 bases, leaving 8 bases between the germline ends. This chain's CDR3 is CASSDPGDTGELFF. The CDR3 DNA reads as TGTGCCAGCAGTGATCCAGGGGACACCGGGGAGCTGTTTTTT.

This clone was seen a single time. The chain links TRBV10-3 to TRBJ2-3; TRBD1 matches 8 bases. Germline-derived CDR1 and CDR2 are ENHRY and SYGVKD. This CDR3 region has 14 residues. The J segment lost 7 bases and the V segment lost 6 bases, leaving 9 bases of the junction unmatched. The CDR3 here is CAIRGTGFGNTQYF. DNA of the CDR3: TGTGCCATCAGAGGGACAGGATTTGGGAATACGCAGTATTTT.

The rearrangement uses TRBV5-4 and TRBJ2-2; D perhaps matches TRBD2 (5 bases). V gave up 0 bases and J gave up 4 bases, with 16 bases separating them. The CDR3 covers 17 residues. Germline V gene lookup returns CDR1 SGHNT and CDR2 YYREEE (reference sequence). The CDR3 loop is CASSLEAHEAVTGELFF. The CDR3 DNA reads TGTGCCAGCAGCTTGGAGGCACACGAAGCGGTCACCGGGGAGCTGTTTTTT.

The CDR3 bases are TGTGCCAGCAACCGGGCAGGGGCTAACGAGCAGTACTTC. Translation: CASNRAGANEQYF. The gene calls are TRBV28 and TRBJ2-7; tentative D call: TRBD1 (6 bases). V lost 7 bases to trimming and J lost 5 bases, with 15 bases between them. The CDR3 extends over 13 amino acids. Germline V gene sequence: CDR1 MDHEN, CDR2 SYDVKM.

The chain links TRBV5-1 to TRBJ1-1; 8 nucleotides agree with TRBD1. Trimming cost V 3 bases and J 2 bases; bases outside gene matches: 6. The CDR3 loop spans 15 amino acids. Germline V gene data show CDR1 as SGHRS and CDR2 as YFSETQ. As DNA, the CDR3 is TGCGCCAGCAGCTCCCGGACAGGGCGCAACACTGAAGCTTTCTTT. Translating it yields CASSSRTGRNTEAFF.

This clone appeared a single time. J is TRBJ2-2 and V is TRBV7-3, with 8 bases fitting TRBD1. The trim removed 7 bases at V and 0 bases at J, leaving 10 bases unmatched. Germline assignment: CDR1 SGHTA and CDR2 FQGTGA. CDR3 size: 17 residues. The CDR3 coding sequence is TGTGCCAGCAACCCTACAGGGGGTCCTTCGAACACCGGGGAGCTGTTTTTT. Amino acids: CASNPTGGPSNTGELFF. Full variable domain (missing parts from reference TRBV7-3 and TRBJ2-2): GAGVSQTPSNKVTEKGKYVELRCDPISGHTALYWYRQSLGQGPEFLIYFQGTGAADDSGLPNDRFFAVRPEGSVSTLKIQRTERGDSAVYLCASNPTGGPSNTGELFFGEGSRLTVL.

The chain links TRBV5-4 to TRBJ1-2, with 7 bases fitting TRBD1. The V and J ends lost 9 bases and 5 bases, in that order; junction bases with no gene match: 19. This CDR3 has 16 amino acids. CDR1 is SGHNT, CDR2 YYREEE, per germline (reference sequence). The CDR3 sequence: CATLQGTDLGVYGYTF. CDR3 nucleotide sequence: TGTGCCACCCTTCAAGGGACAGACCTTGGAGTTTATGGCTACACCTTC.

The chain joins TRBV10-1 to TRBJ1-1; 8 nucleotides align to TRBD1. The V segment lost 3 bases and the J segment 1 base; nucleotides outside the gene matches: 4. This CDR3 comprises 15 residues. Germline values: CDR1 WNHNN, CDR2 SYGVQD (reference sequence). CDR3 loop: CASSDGGQANTEAFF. In DNA, the CDR3 is TGCGCCAGCAGTGATGGGGGACAGGCGAACACTGAAGCTTTCTTT.

J is TRBJ1-6 and V is TRBV3-1 (or the pseudogene TRBV3-2); 8 nucleotides match TRBD1. CDR3 length: 17 amino acids. After removal of 2 bases from V and 8 bases from J, the junction contained 11 bases not matched to a gene. Per germline, CDR1 LGHDT and CDR2 YNNKEL (reference sequence). The CDR3 region has the DNA TGTGCCAGCAGCCAAACCCCGGGGGGCAGGGGGCATTCACCCCTCCACTTT. Amino acid sequence: CASSQTPGGRGHSPLHF.

This chain uses TRBV2 with TRBJ2-7; D is uncertain. V lost 10 bases and J lost 3, with 22 bases in between. The CDR3 extends over 15 amino acids. Germline V lookup: CDR1 SNHLY, CDR2 FYNNEI. The CDR3 DNA reads TGTGCCACAAGTGGTCGAGCCCGCCCGAACTACGAGCAGTACTTC. Translated: CATSGRARPNYEQYF.

This chain uses TRBV25-1 with TRBJ1-1; maybe TRBD1 (5 bases). Germline V lookup: CDR1 MGHDK, CDR2 SYGVNS. V shed 1 base and J shed 11 bases, with 11 bases lying between them. This CDR3 has 12 residues. CDR3 coding DNA: TGTGCCAGCAGTGAATCTCTCAACAGGGCTTTCTTT. The encoded protein is CASSESLNRAFF. The whole variable domain, filled in from reference TRBV25-1 and TRBJ1-1, reads EADIYQTPRYLVIGTGKKITLECSQTMGHDKMYWYQQDPGMELHLIHYSYGVNSTEKGDLSSESTVSRIRTEHFPLTLESARPSHTSQYLCASSESLNRAFFGQGTRLTVV.

This clone turned up a few times. The chain is built from TRBV2 and TRBJ2-7, with D tentatively TRBD2 (5 bases). The CDR3 spans 15 residues. Germline V lookup: CDR1 SNHLY, CDR2 FYNNEI. Trimming removed 2 bases from V and 1 base from J, with 12 bases in between. The CDR3 nucleotides read TGTGCCAGCAGTGAACGTGGACTCATTTCCTACGAGCAGTACTTC. This encodes CASSERGLISYEQYF.

The chain joins TRBV15 to TRBJ1-1, with a weak D call TRBD1 (5 bases). The CDR3 length is 18 residues. V lost 1 base to trimming and J lost 5 bases, with 23 bases between them. Germline V lookup: CDR1 LNHNV, CDR2 YYDKDF (reference sequence). The CDR3 protein is CATSRGDPFGGRRTEAFF. CDR3 nucleotide sequence: TGTGCCACCAGCAGAGGAGACCCCTTCGGGGGGAGGCGAACTGAAGCTTTCTTT.

CDR3 protein: CASSETLQGFSGNTIYF. Here the CDR3 DNA reads TGTGCCAGCAGCGAAACCCTACAGGGCTTCTCTGGAAACACCATATATTTT. J is TRBJ1-3 and V is TRBV9, with D maybe TRBD1 (6 bases). V was trimmed by 3 bases and J by 0 bases, leaving 16 bases between them. Germline V gives CDR1 SGDLS, CDR2 YYNGEE. CDR3 size: 17 residues.